These 4 T cell receptor beta chains were sequenced from one sample in a study of CD8+ T cells in alopecia areata. Reverse transcription of extracted RNA yielded cDNA, which provided the sequencing template. The repertoire was sequenced with immunoSEQ multiplex PCR; TCRdb's copy has only in-frame clones and lacks some. The sample holds 150,000 to 200,000 clones, 55% to 75% seen once. Treatment meaning: oral pan-JAK inhibitor, 5-10 mg twice daily. The starting material was CD4+ T cells sorted from blood, obtained at week 4, from a patient treated with tofacitinib. The receptor set was obtained from a human donor with alopecia areata.

The chain recombines TRBV6-5 with TRBJ2-7; D gene uncertain. Deletions cut 5 bases from V and 3 bases from J, with 11 bases between. Germline CDR1 is MNHEY and CDR2 is SVGAGI. The CDR3 extends over 13 amino acids. CDR3 protein: CASSVQYVYEQYF. The DNA of the CDR3 is TGTGCCAGCAGTGTTCAGTACGTCTACGAGCAGTACTTC.

The chain uses TRBV30 and TRBJ2-3, with TRBD1 matching 11 bases. This CDR3 is 13 amino acids long. J was trimmed by 3 bases and V by 7 bases; bases with no gene match: 3. CDR1 GTSNPN and CDR2 SVGIG come from the germline V gene (reference sequence). CDR3 residues: CASDRGRTDTQYF. The CDR3 DNA is TGTGCCTCGGACAGGGGGCGGACAGATACGCAGTATTTT.

The rearrangement joins TRBV11-2 to TRBJ2-5, with 7 positions matching TRBD2. Germline lookup yields CDR1 SGHAT and CDR2 FQNNGV. There are 17 residues in the CDR3. The trim removed 0 bases at V and 2 bases at J, leaving 9 bases unmatched. CDR3 coding DNA: TGTGCCAGCAGCTTAGATACAACCCAAGCGGGACAAGAGACCCAGTACTTC. Translated: CASSLDTTQAGQETQYF.

The chain couples TRBV5-1 to TRBJ2-5, with D perhaps TRBD1 or TRBD2 (5 bases each). Germline V lookup: CDR1 SGHRS, CDR2 YFSETQ. The CDR3 extends over 14 amino acids. Deletions cut 0 bases from V and 3 bases from J, with 9 bases between. The CDR3 nucleotides read TGCGCCAGCAGCTTGGCAGGGAGAGAAGAGACCCAGTACTTC. This gives the protein CASSLAGREETQYF.